This TCR beta chain was recorded in a study of blood T cells in healthy people across ages. CDR3 length: 19 residues. CDR1 is ENHRY, CDR2 SYGVKD, per germline. V was clipped by 4 bases and J by 0 bases; unmatched bases: 10. Combining a sample-barcoded 5' primer with a J-beta primer mix, a second PCR ran for about 6 to 12 cycles. TCRdb itself ran the 5' RACE reads through MiXCR, one entry per CDR3 protein. Of 500,000 to 650,000 distinct CDR3 sequences listed, about 26% are singletons. This clonotype is a singleton in its sample. These sequences were also reported in another study, on T cells of mothers and their children.

The sample taken for sequencing was blood. The TCR was taken from a boy aged 2-15 years in good health. The rearrangement joins TRBV10-3 to TRBJ2-7; 15 nucleotides agree with TRBD2. The CDR3 protein is CAISVASGTSGRSSYEQYF. The CDR3 region has the DNA TGTGCCATCAGTGTAGCCTCCGGGACTAGCGGGAGGAGCTCCTACGAGCAGTACTTC.